This entry lists 5 T cell receptor beta chains sequenced from one sample in a study of T cell responses to AZD1222 COVID-19 vaccine. The assay was immunoSEQ multiplex PCR, and TCRdb's table has in-frame clones only and misses some. The sample includes some 94,000 clones, around nine tenths seen only once; the top ten take about 13%. The material sequenced was peripheral blood, taken on day 0 of AZD1222 vaccination. All receptors derive from an adult in good health.

V and J are TRBV4-2 and TRBJ1-5, with a tentative D call TRBD1 (5 bases). Between the trimmed V and J ends, which lost 2 bases and 6 bases, there was a span of 11 bases. The CDR3 covers 14 residues. Germline values: CDR1 LGHNA, CDR2 YNFKEQ. In DNA form, the CDR3 reads TGTGCCAGCAGCCAATGGCAGGGAGGTCAGCCCCAGCATTTT. It is translated as CASSQWQGGQPQHF.

The chain recombines TRBV2 with TRBJ1-2, with 8 bases that match TRBD1. The V and J ends lost 7 bases and 8 bases, in that order; junction bases with no gene match: 12. The CDR3 loop spans 14 amino acids. Germline V gene sequence: CDR1 SNHLY, CDR2 FYNNEI. Written as DNA, the CDR3 is TGTGCCAGCACCCCAACCCGGACAGGGTACGGCTACACCTTC. Its translation is CASTPTRTGYGYTF.

This chain connects TRBV7-8 to TRBJ1-2; D call uncertain. Trimming shortened V by 1 base and J by 4 bases, and 13 bases separated the two germline ends. The CDR3 contains 15 residues. Germline CDR1 reads SGHVS; CDR2 reads FQNEAQ. In DNA form, the CDR3 reads TGTGCCAGCAGCTTAGTGACCCAGCTCGCCTATGGCTACACCTTC. Residues: CASSLVTQLAYGYTF.

V gene TRBV27 combines with J gene TRBJ2-1; D is perhaps TRBD2 (6 bases). Germline V gives CDR1 MNHEY, CDR2 SMNVEV (reference sequence). The length of the CDR3 is 17 residues. The V end was cut by 5 bases, the J end by 0 bases, with 17 bases between. The CDR3 sequence is CASSQRTGGSSYNEQFF. CDR3 in DNA: TGTGCCAGCAGTCAAAGAACCGGGGGAAGCTCCTACAATGAGCAGTTCTTC.

The chain combines TRBV19 with TRBJ2-2; D remains ambiguous. Trimming shortened V by 8 bases and J by 4 bases, and 11 bases separated the two germline ends. The germline V gene encodes CDR1 LNHDA and CDR2 SQIVND (reference sequence). This CDR3 has 13 residues. The DNA of the CDR3 is TGTGCCAGTGGGGAACTTGGCACCGGGGAGCTGTTTTTT. Its translation: CASGELGTGELFF.